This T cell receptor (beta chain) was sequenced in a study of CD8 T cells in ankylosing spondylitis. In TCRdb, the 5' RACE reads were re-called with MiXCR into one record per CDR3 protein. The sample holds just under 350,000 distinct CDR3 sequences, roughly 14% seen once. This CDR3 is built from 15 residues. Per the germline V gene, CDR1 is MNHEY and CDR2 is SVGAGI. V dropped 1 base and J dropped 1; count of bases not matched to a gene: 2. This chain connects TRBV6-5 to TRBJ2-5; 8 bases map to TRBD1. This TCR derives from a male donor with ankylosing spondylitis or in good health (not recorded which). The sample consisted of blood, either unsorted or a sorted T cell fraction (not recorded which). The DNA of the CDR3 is TGTGCCAGCAGTTACTTGCAGGGGGCCCAAGAGACCCAGTACTTC. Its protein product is CASSYLQGAQETQYF.